The 13 T cell receptor beta chains given below trace back to one sample, sequenced in a study of long-term antiretroviral therapy in people with HIV. Run at survey level, the immunoSEQ assay was version v3.0. The assay was immunoSEQ multiplex PCR, and TCRdb's table has in-frame clones only and misses some. Of 24,000 or so clones listed, 85% to 95% are singletons. The specimen comprised unsorted PBMCs, sampled 4.9 years after starting antiretroviral therapy. These TCRs come from a woman between 50 and 59 years old with HIV.

The rearrangement links TRBV19 to TRBJ1-1, with D unclear. V was shortened by 7 bases and J by 7 bases, with 13 bases between the two germline ends. Germline V gene data show CDR1 as LNHDA and CDR2 as SQIVND (reference sequence). The CDR3 runs to 12 residues. The CDR3 protein is CASIGQTLEAFF. The CDR3 bases are TGTGCCAGTATTGGTCAGACGCTTGAAGCTTTCTTT.

The V gene is TRBV10-3, the J gene TRBJ1-1, with 7 bases matching TRBD1. The germline V gene encodes CDR1 ENHRY and CDR2 SYGVKD. The V gene end was trimmed by 4 bases and the J gene end by 0 bases; junction bases not matched to a gene: 8. The CDR3 covers 16 residues. The CDR3 protein is CAISGQGKSLNTEAFF. The CDR3 nucleotides are TGTGCCATCAGTGGACAGGGTAAAAGCCTGAACACTGAAGCTTTCTTT.

This clone showed up just once. The rearrangement uses TRBV7-2 and TRBJ1-5; 8 bases agree with TRBD1. CDR1 is SGHTA, CDR2 FQGNSA, per germline. This CDR3 is built from 15 residues. V trimming: 5 bases; J trimming: 4 bases; junction bases outside the gene matches: 7. CDR3 region: CASSQMTGANQPQHF. CDR3 DNA sequence: TGTGCCAGCAGCCAGATGACAGGGGCAAATCAGCCCCAGCATTTT.

This clone showed up just once. The chain combines TRBV19 with TRBJ2-1; TRBD1 matches at 9 bases. Germline V gene sequence: CDR1 LNHDA, CDR2 SQIVND (reference sequence). The CDR3 is 15 residues long. The V segment lost 3 bases and the J segment 7 bases; nucleotides outside the gene matches: 7. CDR3 in DNA: TGTGCCAGTAGTATTGGGGGACAGGGTTTTAATGAGCAGTTCTTC. It encodes CASSIGGQGFNEQFF.

This sequence joins TRBV7-2 and TRBJ1-1; D possibly corresponds to TRBD1 (5 bases). Germline V gene data show CDR1 as SGHTA and CDR2 as FQGNSA. V shed 5 bases and J shed 5 bases, with 12 bases lying between them. This CDR3 is built from 13 residues. CDR3 sequence reads: CASSTQEGTEAFF. CDR3 nucleotides: TGTGCCAGCAGCACACAGGAGGGAACTGAAGCTTTCTTT.

The chain links TRBV9 to TRBJ2-1; 15 bases match TRBD2. This CDR3 contains 19 residues. Germline loops: CDR1 SGDLS, CDR2 YYNGEE. V shed 0 bases, J shed 0 bases, and the junction held 4 bases outside the gene matches. CDR3 residues: CASSVAGLAGGSSYNEQFF. The CDR3 DNA follows: TGTGCCAGCAGCGTAGCAGGACTAGCGGGAGGGTCCTCCTACAATGAGCAGTTCTTC.

A single count supports this clone. This rearrangement joins TRBV18 to TRBJ2-7; D remains ambiguous. The germline gives CDR1 KGHSH, CDR2 LQKENI. The CDR3 extends over 13 amino acids. The V and J ends lost 0 bases and 2 bases respectively, with 5 bases between them. The CDR3 reads CASSPPAAYEQYF. The CDR3 DNA sequence: TGTGCCAGCTCACCACCGGCGGCCTACGAGCAGTACTTC. Together with reference TRBV18 and TRBJ2-7, the CDR3 gives the full variable domain: NAGVMQNPRHLVRRRGQEARLRCSPMKGHSHVYWYRQLPEEGLKFMVYLQKENIIDESGMPKERFSAEFPKEGPSILRIQQVVRGDSAAYFCASSPPAAYEQYFGPGTRLTVT.

The chain combines TRBV9 with TRBJ1-3; possibly TRBD1 for D (5 bases). This CDR3 region has 16 residues. V lost 4 bases, J lost 0 bases, and 14 bases lay in between. CDR1 and CDR2 (germline): SGDLS, YYNGEE. The CDR3 is CASSPRVQNSGNTIYF. Here the CDR3 DNA reads TGTGCCAGCAGCCCCAGGGTCCAGAACTCTGGAAACACCATATATTTT.

The rearrangement uses TRBV10-3 and TRBJ1-1, with D perhaps matching TRBD1 (6 bases). Germline V lookup: CDR1 ENHRY, CDR2 SYGVKD. V was pared by 3 bases and J by 4 bases, with 12 bases between. This CDR3 spans 14 amino acids. Here the CDR3 reads CAISDRGGSTEAFF. In nucleotides, the CDR3 is TGTGCCATCAGTGATAGAGGGGGATCCACTGAAGCTTTCTTT.

The chain couples TRBV29-1 to TRBJ1-1; no clear D. The CDR3 has 11 amino acids. Germline assignment: CDR1 SQVTM and CDR2 ANQGSEA. V dropped 4 bases and J dropped 4 bases, with 7 bases sitting between them. CDR3 in amino acids: CSVAGRTEAFF. CDR3 sequence (DNA): TGCAGCGTTGCCGGACGCACTGAAGCTTTCTTT.

The chain has TRBV12-5 and TRBJ2-3, with 8 positions matching TRBD2. The trim removed 4 bases at V and 2 bases at J, leaving 11 bases unmatched. Germline V CDR1 and CDR2: LGHNT, FRNRAP. The CDR3 contains 17 residues. The CDR3 DNA follows: TGTGCTAGTGGTTGGGCCCGAGGCGGGAGGACCACAGATACGCAGTATTTT. Its translation: CASGWARGGRTTDTQYF. Looking up the rest from reference TRBV12-5 and TRBJ2-3 gives the full variable domain: DARVTQTPRHKVTEMGQEVTMRCQPILGHNTVFWYRQTMMQGLELLAYFRNRAPLDDSGMPKDRFSAEMPDATLATLKIQPSEPRDSAVYFCASGWARGGRTTDTQYFGPGTRLTVL.

In DNA form, the CDR3 reads TGTGCCAGCAGTCATCAATGGCCGGGGGCGCGTGCTAATGAAAAACTGTTTTTT. Its translation: CASSHQWPGARANEKLFF. This sequence joins TRBV11-2 and TRBJ1-4; D is perhaps TRBD1 (6 bases). The CDR3 is 18 residues long. The V and J ends lost 6 bases and 3 bases respectively, with 23 bases between them. Germline CDR1 SGHAT, CDR2 FQNNGV.

CDR3 nucleotide sequence: TGTGCCAGCAGTGAACCCCTCGCACTTAGCAATCAGCCCCAGCATTTT. It translates to CASSEPLALSNQPQHF. This chain links TRBV6-1 with TRBJ1-5, with D unclear. Germline V gene data show CDR1 as MNHNS and CDR2 as SASEGT. This CDR3 has 16 residues. V lost 2 bases and J lost 0, with 11 bases in between.